The sequence of this T cell receptor beta chain was determined in a study of regulatory T cells in long-lasting Graves disease. Germline V gene lookup returns CDR1 SGHRS and CDR2 YFSETQ. Trimming pared 4 bases from V and 5 bases from J, leaving 28 bases between. The CDR3 loop spans 19 amino acids. Study observations and caveats: Fewer public clonotypes were shared by new patients (around 1,000) than by persistent patients (about 2,500).

This clonotype was seen ten or more times. Its target is not known. Both iRepertoire HTBI primers and Arm-PCR of CDR3 regions were used to build the TCR beta libraries. Original handling: Spanning all samples, the identified segments comprised 62 TRBV and around 13 TRBJ. MiXCR, run by TCRdb on the multiplex PCR reads, gives a single entry per CDR3 protein. The V and J calls were determined by TCRdb, not by the authors. The sample lists roughly 610,000 distinct CDR3 sequences, about 16% occurring once. Time point of the sample: newly diagnosed GD, antithyroid drugs for less than 3 months. The authors made the TCR library using RNA they extracted from PBMCs. The same data also contributed to another study, on T cells in Graves' hyperthyroidism and ophthalmopathy. That paper adds: Clinical symptoms, serum thyroxine, TRAb, thyroid ultrasound and orbital computed tomography established diagnosis. HTBI primers were employed in a first-round RT-PCR of the TCR CDR3.

The chain is built from TRBV5-1 and TRBJ2-1, with a tentative D call TRBD1 (10 bases). This clonotype was obtained from a young man with Graves disease. This specimen was peripheral blood mononuclear cells (PBMCs), taken at new diagnosis, from a patient treated with antithyroid drugs. CDR3 protein: CASSRFRTGGSSGDNEQFF. As DNA, the CDR3 is TGCGCCAGCAGCAGATTTCGGACAGGGGGGTCTAGCGGGGACAATGAGCAGTTCTTC.